What follows describes a single TCR beta chain. This sample stems from a study of identical twins. TCRdb re-called the 5' RACE reads through MiXCR, storing one row per CDR3 protein. This sample has approximately 600,000 distinct CDR3 sequences; approximately 9.6% occur once, and the top ten carry around 3%. Germline V gene lookup returns CDR1 SGHAT and CDR2 FQNNGV. The CDR3 extends over 19 amino acids. J gave up 2 bases and V 2 bases, and 10 bases lay outside the gene matches. These sequences were also reported in another study, on yellow fever vaccine responses in identical twins.

The sample was PBMCs. The TCR was taken from a woman under 30 in good health. The V and J genes are TRBV11-2 and TRBJ2-6, with 9 nucleotides matching TRBD1. CDR3 coding DNA: TGTGCCAGCAGCTTATTACGTCGGACAGGGGTAGCTGGGGCCAACGTCCTGACTTTC. Amino acids: CASSLLRRTGVAGANVLTF.